Sequencing of this TCR beta chain was carried out in a study of blood T cell repertoires in COVID-19. Study in general: The origin of the acute and convalescent COVID-19 samples was the United States, Italy and Spain. PBMCs, B-cell-depleted T cells, or T cells provided the cDNA or gDNA that made up the material.

Original handling: Quantification of nucleated cells was approximated via reference gene primer amplification. Using immunoSEQ multiplex PCR, the repertoire was profiled, and TCRdb retains in-frame clones only, with some absent. The D gene and trimming were derived from the DNA, and the V and J assignments and clone size from that table. The table includes 250,000 to 300,000 clones, about 88% detected once. A single count supports this clone. The V end was cut by 2 bases, the J end by 8 bases, with 9 bases between. Germline lookup yields CDR1 MDHEN and CDR2 SYDVKM. This CDR3 is 12 amino acids long. The sequencing sample was made of peripheral blood. The TCR comes from a woman between 35 and 50 years old who had recovered from COVID-19. The gene calls are TRBV28 and TRBJ1-2; D may be TRBD1 (5 bases). The CDR3 loop reads CASSLRGSGYTF. CDR3 DNA sequence: TGTGCCAGCAGTTTAAGGGGATCGGGCTACACCTTC.